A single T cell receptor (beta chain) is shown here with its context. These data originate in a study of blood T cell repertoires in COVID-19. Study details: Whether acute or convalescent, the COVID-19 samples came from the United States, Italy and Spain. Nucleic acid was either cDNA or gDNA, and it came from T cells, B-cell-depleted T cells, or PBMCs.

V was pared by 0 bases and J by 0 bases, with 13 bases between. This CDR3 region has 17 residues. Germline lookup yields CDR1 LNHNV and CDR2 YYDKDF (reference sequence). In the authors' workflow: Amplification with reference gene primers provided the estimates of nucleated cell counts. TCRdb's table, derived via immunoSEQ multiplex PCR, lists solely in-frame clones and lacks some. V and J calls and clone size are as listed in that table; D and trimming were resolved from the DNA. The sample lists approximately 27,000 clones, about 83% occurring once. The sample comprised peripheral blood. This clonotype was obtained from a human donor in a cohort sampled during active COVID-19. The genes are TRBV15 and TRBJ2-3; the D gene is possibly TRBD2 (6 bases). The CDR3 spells CATSREWRESSTDTQYF. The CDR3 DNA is TGTGCCACCAGCAGAGAATGGAGGGAATCTAGCACAGATACGCAGTATTTT. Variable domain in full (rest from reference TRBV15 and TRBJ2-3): DAMVIQNPRYQVTQFGKPVTLSCSQTLNHNVMYWYQQKSSQAPKLLFHYYDKDFNNEADTPDNFQSRRPNTSFCFLDIRSPGLGDTAMYLCATSREWRESSTDTQYFGPGTRLTVL.